This T cell receptor (beta chain) was documented in a study of immune characteristics of hereditary and idiopathic chronic pancreatitis. Whole-study findings and limits: Immune findings may reflect disease duration, since tissue was only from TPIAT. Patients with more severe chronic pancreatitis had more productive TCR rearrangements. Vbeta-Jbeta usage, including TRBV10, TRBV19, TRBV23 and TRBV5, differed by pancreatitis type.

Total pancreatectomy with islet autotransplantation was the source of the chronic pancreatitis pancreas tissue. No included patient had a known diabetes history. A note on this clone: Its antigen is currently unknown.

Generated by immunoSEQ multiplex PCR, the TCRdb table keeps only in-frame clones and is missing some. The top ten clones hold approximately 7% of a sample with 6,000 or so clones, approximately 80% of them seen once. The V and J ends lost 2 bases and 8 bases, in that order; junction bases with no gene match: 4. The CDR3 runs to 15 residues. The germline CDR1 and CDR2 sequences are MDHEN and SYDVKM. This receptor was taken from a human donor with chronic pancreatitis. This sequence joins TRBV28 and TRBJ2-1; 12 nucleotides match TRBD2. The specimen was pancreas tissue with hereditary chronic pancreatitis. CDR3 nucleotide sequence: TGTGCCAGCAGTTTAGGTTCTAGCGGGGGGGATGAGCAGTTCTTC. It codes for CASSLGSSGGDEQFF.